The entry below gives a single T cell receptor beta chain sequence along with its context. The sample belongs to a study of blood T cell repertoires in COVID-19. Per the study methods: The authors estimated nucleated cell counts from reference gene primer amplification. The repertoire was sequenced with immunoSEQ multiplex PCR; TCRdb's copy has only in-frame clones and lacks some. The V and J calls and clone size were taken over from that table, and D and trimming were inferred from the DNA. Here the sample spans fewer than 200,000 clones, approximately 80% being singletons. Trimming left V 4 bases short and J 5 bases short, with 12 bases between. CDR3 length: 15 amino acids. CDR1 and CDR2 (germline): ENHRY, SYGVKD.

The source material was PBMCs or T cells enriched from blood (not recorded which). The J gene is TRBJ1-6, the V gene TRBV10-3; tentative D call: TRBD1 (5 bases). The receptor was isolated from a woman aged 60 to 75 with acute COVID-19. The CDR3 is CAISGGGGDNSPLHF. DNA of the CDR3: TGTGCCATCAGTGGGGGGGGAGGGGATAATTCACCCCTCCACTTT.